Listed below are T cell receptor beta chains from one sample, sequenced in a study of CD8 T cells in Susac syndrome. TCRdb reprocessed the immunoSEQ multiplex PCR reads with MiXCR, giving one entry per CDR3 protein. The repertoire holds about 200,000 distinct CDR3 sequences, 90% to 96% seen once, with around 0.093% in the top ten. The specimen was CD4+ T cells from PBMCs. The source is a human donor with multiple sclerosis. Both conserved end residues are part of each CDR3. The order of the fields is J gene, D gene, V gene, clone size, CDR3 protein, CDR3 DNA. D genes are given only for firm matches. The size field is filled for only some rows; it gives once, few, many or a size class.

TRBJ1-1 | - | TRBV20-1 | - | CSATRELNTEAFF | TGCAGTGCTACCAGGGAATTGAACACTGAAGCTTTCTTT
TRBJ2-1 | - | TRBV6-1 | - | CASSSSRDISSYNEQFF | TGTGCCAGCAGCTCAAGCCGGGACATCTCCTCCTACAATGAGCAGTTCTTC
TRBJ1-2 | - | TRBV30 | - | CAWSTERSYYGYTF | TGTGCCTGGAGTACCGAGAGATCCTACTATGGCTACACCTTC
TRBJ1-1 | - | TRBV5-1 | - | CASSLYVENTEAFF | TGCGCCAGCAGCTTGTACGTAGAGAACACTGAAGCTTTCTTT
TRBJ2-5 | TRBD1 | TRBV2 | - | CASSKQGARQETQYF | TGTGCCAGCAGCAAACAGGGGGCGCGACAAGAGACCCAGTACTTC
TRBJ1-2 | - | TRBV20-1 | - | CSASKGQNYGYTF | TGCAGTGCTAGTAAGGGGCAGAACTATGGCTACACCTTC
TRBJ2-3 | TRBD2 | TRBV20-1 | - | CSARRRGDTDTQYF | TGCAGTGCTAGGCGGCGGGGGGACACAGATACGCAGTATTTT
TRBJ2-2 | TRBD1 | TRBV29-1 | - | CSGQGAGTGELFF | TGCAGCGGACAGGGGGCGGGCACCGGGGAGCTGTTTTTT
TRBJ2-4 | TRBD2 | TRBV30 | - | CAWSSGGAWAKNIQYF | TGTGCCTGGAGTTCCGGGGGGGCTTGGGCCAAAAACATTCAGTACTTC
TRBJ1-2 | - | TRBV5-1 | - | CASSLGLESGYTF | TGCGCCAGCAGCTTGGGCCTCGAGAGCGGCTACACCTTC
TRBJ1-6 | - | TRBV3-1 | - | CASSTGHSPLHF | TGTGCCAGCAGCACCGGACATTCACCCCTCCACTTT
TRBJ1-6 | - | TRBV3-1 | - | CASSTGRNSPLHF | TGTGCCAGCAGTACTGGGCGAAATTCACCCCTCCACTTT
TRBJ2-7 | - | TRBV12-3/TRBV12-4 | - | CASGPSYEQYF | TGTGCCAGCGGCCCCTCCTACGAGCAGTACTTC
TRBJ2-7 | - | TRBV30 | - | CAWSVQGSYEQYF | TGTGCCTGGAGTGTACAGGGCTCCTACGAGCAGTACTTC
TRBJ1-2 | - | TRBV18 | once | CASSPGEYYGYTF | TGTGCCAGCTCACCAGGGGAGTACTATGGCTACACCTTC
TRBJ2-3 | - | TRBV29-1 | - | CSVGGGKRDTQYF | TGCAGCGTTGGAGGCGGCAAGAGGGATACGCAGTATTTT
TRBJ1-1 | - | TRBV11-2 | - | CASSWDQASYTEAFF | TGTGCCAGCAGCTGGGACCAGGCGTCGTACACTGAAGCTTTCTTT
TRBJ1-6 | - | TRBV9 | - | CASSSGGMNSPLHF | TGTGCCAGCAGCTCCGGGGGTATGAATTCACCCCTCCACTTT
TRBJ1-1 | TRBD1 | TRBV30 | - | CASGTGGGEAFF | TGTGCCTCCGGGACAGGGGGCGGTGAAGCTTTCTTT
TRBJ1-6 | - | TRBV12-3/TRBV12-4 | once | CASSLRGANNSPLHF | TGTGCCAGCAGTTTGAGGGGGGCCAATAATTCACCCCTCCACTTT
TRBJ1-1 | TRBD1 | TRBV29-1 | - | CSVETGRVYTEAFF | TGCAGCGTTGAGACAGGGCGGGTTTACACTGAAGCTTTCTTT
TRBJ2-3 | TRBD2 | TRBV13 | - | CASSALAADTQYF | TGTGCCAGCAGCGCCCTAGCGGCAGATACGCAGTATTTT
TRBJ1-2 | - | TRBV30 | few | CASSRGDYGYTF | TGTGCCTCGTCGAGGGGGGACTATGGCTACACCTTC
TRBJ2-1 | - | TRBV20-1 | - | CSASGLAYDNEQFF | TGCAGTGCCTCGGGACTGGCTTACGACAATGAGCAGTTCTTC
TRBJ2-1 | TRBD1 | TRBV10-3 | - | CAISRDSGANNEQFF | TGTGCCATCAGTCGGGACAGTGGTGCGAACAATGAGCAGTTCTTC
TRBJ1-2 | - | TRBV30 | - | CAWSVGRFPNYGYTF | TGTGCCTGGAGTGTGGGCAGGTTCCCTAACTATGGCTACACCTTC
TRBJ2-3 | - | TRBV6-1 | - | CASSRTGHLTDTQYF | TGTGCCAGCAGTCGTACGGGACACCTCACAGATACGCAGTATTTT
TRBJ1-1 | - | TRBV20-1 | - | CSARDPRGAMGTEAFF | TGCAGTGCTAGGGACCCGAGGGGGGCCATGGGAACTGAAGCTTTCTTT
TRBJ1-6 | TRBD1 | TRBV9 | - | CASSVGTGAFDSPLHF | TGTGCCAGCAGCGTTGGGACAGGGGCGTTCGATTCACCCCTCCACTTT
TRBJ2-3 | - | TRBV25-1 | once | CASRVGGYTDTQYF | TGTGCCAGCAGGGTCGGGGGATACACAGATACGCAGTATTTT
TRBJ1-2 | - | TRBV11-2 | - | CASSLGDLGLGYTF | TGTGCCAGCAGCTTAGGGGACTTGGGTCTGGGCTACACCTTC
TRBJ2-1 | TRBD2 | TRBV12-3/TRBV12-4 | - | CASSFSSGGLHNEQFF | TGTGCCAGCAGTTTCTCTAGCGGGGGGCTCCACAATGAGCAGTTCTTC
TRBJ2-1 | - | TRBV11-2 | - | CASSLDGAFNEQFF | TGTGCCAGCAGCTTAGACGGCGCCTTCAATGAGCAGTTCTTC
TRBJ2-3 | - | TRBV7-3 | - | CASSDARGGAQYF | TGTGCCAGCAGCGACGCCAGGGGGGGAGCGCAGTATTTT
TRBJ1-2 | - | TRBV5-6 | - | CASSSLGEYGYTF | TGTGCCAGCAGCTCTCTGGGGGAATATGGCTACACCTTC
TRBJ1-1 | - | TRBV29-1 | - | CSVTRGGAEAFF | TGCAGCGTTACAAGGGGGGGCGCTGAAGCTTTCTTT
TRBJ2-5 | TRBD1 | TRBV11-2 | - | CASSSGQVMPQETQYF | TGTGCCAGCAGCTCGGGACAGGTGATGCCACAAGAGACCCAGTACTTC
TRBJ2-3 | - | TRBV29-1 | - | CSVDVAGAADTQYF | TGCAGCGTTGATGTTGCGGGGGCAGCAGATACGCAGTATTTT
TRBJ2-5 | TRBD2 | TRBV5-1 | once | CASSSGLAGGPSQETQYF | TGCGCCAGCAGCTCAGGACTAGCGGGGGGGCCCTCCCAAGAGACCCAGTACTTC
TRBJ2-7 | - | TRBV5-1 | - | CASSGQASSYEQYF | TGCGCCAGCAGCGGGCAGGCCTCATCCTACGAGCAGTACTTC
TRBJ2-7 | TRBD1 | TRBV18 | - | CASSPLLGQGHYEQYF | TGTGCCAGCTCACCACTTTTGGGACAGGGGCACTACGAGCAGTACTTC
TRBJ1-2 | TRBD1 | TRBV19 | - | CASSPGQGSSYGYTF | TGTGCCAGTAGTCCCGGACAGGGGAGTTCCTATGGCTACACCTTC
TRBJ1-2 | - | TRBV15 | - | CATSSAGRIVGYTF | TGTGCCACCTCTTCGGCAGGACGTATTGTAGGCTACACCTTC
TRBJ2-1 | TRBD2 | TRBV20-1 | - | CSARAPGLADNNEQFF | TGCAGTGCTAGAGCACCCGGACTAGCGGACAACAATGAGCAGTTCTTC
TRBJ2-7 | - | TRBV28 | - | CATREGAQGEQYF | TGTGCCACCAGGGAGGGGGCCCAGGGCGAGCAGTACTTC
TRBJ2-3 | TRBD1 | TRBV12-3/TRBV12-4 | once | CASSTTGGADTQYF | TGTGCCAGCAGTACAACAGGGGGCGCAGATACGCAGTATTTT
TRBJ1-4 | - | TRBV30 | - | CAWSRGITNEKLFF | TGTGCCTGGAGTAGGGGTATAACTAATGAAAAACTGTTTTTT